These 25 T cell receptor beta chains share one sample of origin, sequenced in a study of shared clonotypes between healthy human individuals. Assay: immunoSEQ multiplex PCR; the TCRdb copy retains only in-frame clones and omits some. The table lists 1.6 million or so clones, over 95% of them singletons. Sequences were obtained from naive CD4+ T cells sorted from blood. This sample's subset: CD45RA+ positively selected. These receptors originate from a man younger than 45 in good health.

The chain combines TRBV27 with TRBJ2-3; possibly TRBD2 for D (5 bases). In germline, CDR1 is MNHEY, CDR2 SMNVEV (reference sequence). V lost 3 bases to trimming and J lost 3 bases, with 19 bases between them. The CDR3 length is 17 residues. CDR3 nucleotides: TGTGCCAGCAGTTTTTGGCCCCGGGCCGGGAAGACAGATACGCAGTATTTT. Translated: CASSFWPRAGKTDTQYF.

This chain links TRBV28 with TRBJ2-2; D may match TRBD1 or TRBD2 (5 bases each). Germline assignment: CDR1 MDHEN and CDR2 SYDVKM. The CDR3 spans 14 residues. Trimming left V 2 bases short and J 4 bases short, with 8 bases between. CDR3 loop: CASSLGTGTGELFF. The CDR3 DNA sequence: TGTGCCAGCAGTTTAGGGACGGGCACCGGGGAGCTGTTTTTT.

As regards this clone: Other nucleotide sequences in the sample specify the same CDR3. CDR3 loop: CAWSKGGNEQFF. The CDR3 DNA reads TGTGCCTGGAGTAAAGGGGGGAATGAGCAGTTCTTC. The V and J genes are TRBV30 and TRBJ2-1; TRBD1 or TRBD2 may be the D gene (6 bases each). The CDR3 sequence is 12 residues long. Trimming shortened V by 2 bases and J by 7 bases, and 9 bases separated the two germline ends. Germline CDR1 is GTSNPN and CDR2 is SVGIG (reference sequence).

The J gene is TRBJ1-5, the V gene TRBV19; D gene ambiguous. Germline CDR1 and CDR2: LNHDA and SQIVND (reference sequence). V lost 1 base and J lost 5, with 6 bases in between. The CDR3 is 13 amino acids. The CDR3: CASSIGPYQPQHF. The CDR3 region has the DNA TGTGCCAGTAGTATAGGACCGTATCAGCCCCAGCATTTT.

The gene calls are TRBV19 and TRBJ2-2; D is unresolved. Trimming left V 8 bases short and J 8 bases short, with 15 bases between. CDR3 size: 13 residues. Per germline, CDR1 LNHDA and CDR2 SQIVND (reference sequence). CDR3 protein: CASVPTPRGELFF. CDR3 nucleotides: TGTGCCAGTGTTCCTACGCCCAGGGGGGAGCTGTTTTTT.

The chain uses TRBV23-1 and TRBJ2-5; TRBD1 might be the D (5 bases). TRBV23-1 is sorted into the ORF group, with uncertain function. The V end lost 0 bases, the J end lost 4 bases, and 12 bases lay between the germline ends. This CDR3 spans 15 amino acids. The CDR3 DNA follows: TGCGCCAGCAGTCAATCCGTAGACAGAACAGAGACCCAGTACTTC. The encoded protein is CASSQSVDRTETQYF.

This rearrangement joins TRBV6-5 to TRBJ2-7; 7 bases match TRBD2. Germline CDR1 and CDR2: MNHEY and SVGAGI. CDR3 length: 13 amino acids. J lost 2 bases, V lost 5 bases, and 3 bases had no gene match. CDR3 protein: CASSRDYAYEQYF. CDR3 nucleotide sequence: TGTGCCAGCAGTCGGGACTACGCCTACGAGCAGTACTTC.

This sequence joins TRBV6-1 and TRBJ2-3, with D perhaps matching TRBD2 (5 bases). Germline CDR1 reads MNHNS; CDR2 reads SASEGT. V lost 5 bases to trimming and J lost 2 bases, with 11 bases between them. This CDR3 comprises 14 residues. The CDR3 coding sequence is TGTGCCAGCAGTTCTTCTAGCCCCACAGATACGCAGTATTTT. This codes for CASSSSSPTDTQYF.

This chain joins TRBV11-3 and TRBJ2-3; 8 nucleotides line up with TRBD2. V gave up 5 bases and J gave up 6 bases; unmatched junction bases: 4. CDR3 length: 13 residues. CDR1 and CDR2 from the germline V gene are SGHNT and YENEEA. CDR3 residues: CASSVSGTDTQYF. The DNA of the CDR3 is TGTGCCAGCAGCGTTAGCGGGACCGATACGCAGTATTTT.

In nucleotides, the CDR3 is TGCGCCAGCAGCCACAAGACAGGAGACAATCAGCCCCAGCATTTT. Its protein product is CASSHKTGDNQPQHF. The chain joins TRBV4-1 to TRBJ1-5; TRBD1 is a possible D gene (6 bases). Germline V CDR1 and CDR2: MGHRA, YSYEKL. V lost 3 bases to trimming and J lost 3 bases, with 12 bases between them. CDR3 length: 15 residues.

CDR3 coding DNA: TGTGCCAGCTCACGGGGGGGGAGCTCCTACGAGCAGTACTTC. Amino acid sequence: CASSRGGSSYEQYF. The gene calls are TRBV18 and TRBJ2-7, with TRBD2 identical over 7 bases. This CDR3 has 14 residues. Germline CDR1 is KGHSH and CDR2 is LQKENI. After removal of 4 bases from V and 0 bases from J, the junction contained 3 bases not matched to a gene. Complete variable domain (other parts from reference TRBV18 and TRBJ2-7): NAGVMQNPRHLVRRRGQEARLRCSPMKGHSHVYWYRQLPEEGLKFMVYLQKENIIDESGMPKERFSAEFPKEGPSILRIQQVVRGDSAAYFCASSRGGSSYEQYFGPGTRLTVT.

This chain joins TRBV5-5 and TRBJ2-1, with 11 nucleotides matching TRBD2. CDR1 and CDR2 from the germline V gene are SGHKS and YYEKEE (reference sequence). CDR3 length equals 13 residues. The trim removed 7 bases at V and 5 bases at J, leaving 2 bases unmatched. The CDR3: CASGLAGNNEQFF. The CDR3 nucleotides read TGTGCCAGCGGACTAGCGGGTAACAATGAGCAGTTCTTC. The full variable domain, rest sourced from reference TRBV5-5 and TRBJ2-1, is DAGVTQSPTHLIKTRGQQVTLRCSPISGHKSVSWYQQVLGQGPQFIFQYYEKEERGRGNFPDRFSARQFPNYSSELNVNALLLGDSALYLCASGLAGNNEQFFGPGTRLTVL.

V and J are TRBV27 and TRBJ1-2, with 10 positions matching TRBD1. Germline CDR1 and CDR2: MNHEY and SMNVEV (reference sequence). The J segment lost 14 bases and the V segment lost 6 bases, leaving 15 bases of the junction unmatched. The CDR3 consists of 14 residues. The CDR3 protein is CASSPYRDRGMITF. CDR3 sequence (DNA): TGTGCCAGCAGCCCTTACCGGGACAGGGGAATGATTACCTTC.

The chain has TRBV14 and TRBJ1-3; D gene ambiguous. Per germline, CDR1 SGHDN and CDR2 FVKESK. There are 14 residues in the CDR3. V was trimmed by 2 bases and J by 2 bases, leaving 7 bases between them. The CDR3: CASSQILAGNTIYF. The CDR3 nucleotides are TGTGCCAGCAGCCAAATATTAGCTGGAAACACCATATATTTT.

The chain links TRBV7-2 to TRBJ2-1; 8 positions agree with TRBD1. Germline CDR1 and CDR2: SGHTA and FQGNSA. This CDR3 spans 17 amino acids. Unmatched junction bases numbered 9, after V lost 2 bases and J lost 3 bases. The CDR3 spells CASSLRPRGTGYNEQFF. CDR3 nucleotide sequence: TGTGCCAGCAGCTTACGACCCCGGGGGACAGGCTACAATGAGCAGTTCTTC.

This sequence joins TRBV11-2 and TRBJ1-2; no clear D. This CDR3 contains 11 residues. Germline lookup yields CDR1 SGHAT and CDR2 FQNNGV. Trimming removed 8 bases from V and 4 bases from J, with 8 bases in between. CDR3 residues: CASVGAYGYTF. The CDR3 region has the DNA TGTGCCAGCGTGGGTGCCTATGGCTACACCTTC.

The chain links TRBV5-4 to TRBJ2-1, with TRBD1 matching 8 bases. The CDR3 runs to 15 residues. In germline, CDR1 is SGHNT, CDR2 YYREEE (reference sequence). Germline trimming cut 5 bases from V and 8 bases from J; bases unmatched to any gene: 12. CDR3 amino acids: CASRPDRAQIDEQFF. DNA of the CDR3: TGTGCCAGCAGGCCGGACAGGGCCCAGATCGATGAGCAGTTCTTC.

This chain joins TRBV6-1 and TRBJ2-7, with D perhaps matching TRBD2 (7 bases). The germline gives CDR1 MNHNS, CDR2 SASEGT. The CDR3 extends over 14 amino acids. Between the trimmed V and J ends, which lost 4 bases and 6 bases, there was a span of 16 bases. The chain's CDR3 is CASSAGRGRGEQYF. The CDR3 DNA is TGTGCCAGCAGTGCGGGTAGGGGGAGGGGCGAGCAGTACTTC.

In this sample, this clone turned up once. This sequence joins TRBV6-6 and TRBJ1-5; the D gene is possibly TRBD1 (5 bases). With 3 bases removed from V and 3 bases from J, the gap between germline ends came to 15 bases. Germline CDR1 reads MNHNY; CDR2 reads SVGAGI (reference sequence). The CDR3 runs to 16 residues. CDR3 in DNA: TGTGCCAGCAGTTATTCAGACAGAAACTTCAATCAGCCCCAGCATTTT. The encoded protein is CASSYSDRNFNQPQHF.

This sequence joins TRBV9 and TRBJ2-4; 9 bases line up with TRBD2. The germline CDR1 and CDR2 sequences are SGDLS and YYNGEE. Trimming cost V 0 bases and J 1 base; bases outside gene matches: 2. The CDR3 has 16 residues. The CDR3, as DNA: TGTGCCAGCAGCGTAGTGGCGGGAGGGGCCAAAAACATTCAGTACTTC. It yields the protein CASSVVAGGAKNIQYF. The variable domain in full, completed from reference TRBV9 and TRBJ2-4, reads DSGVTQTPKHLITATGQRVTLRCSPRSGDLSVYWYQQSLDQGLQFLIQYYNGEERAKGNILERFSAQQFPDLHSELNLSSLELGDSALYFCASSVVAGGAKNIQYFGAGTRLSVL.

The rearrangement links TRBV5-1 to TRBJ2-2; 8 nucleotides match TRBD2. This CDR3 spans 15 amino acids. V dropped 9 bases and J dropped 3; count of bases not matched to a gene: 10. Germline-derived CDR1 and CDR2 are SGHRS and YFSETQ. DNA of the CDR3: TGCGCCACCTCAACCGGGACTAGTGACACCGGGGAGCTGTTTTTT. Translated: CATSTGTSDTGELFF. Together with reference TRBV5-1 and TRBJ2-2, the CDR3 gives the full variable domain: KAGVTQTPRYLIKTRGQQVTLSCSPISGHRSVSWYQQTPGQGLQFLFEYFSETQRNKGNFPGRFSGRQFSNSRSEMNVSTLELGDSALYLCATSTGTSDTGELFFGEGSRLTVL.

The chain recombines TRBV5-1 with TRBJ2-3, with 8 bases lining up with TRBD2. Germline assignment: CDR1 SGHRS and CDR2 YFSETQ. The CDR3 is made up of 16 amino acids. V lost 6 bases to trimming and J lost 0 bases; unmatched junction nucleotides: 9. The CDR3 reads CASTAGERPSTDTQYF. The CDR3 nucleotides are TGCGCCAGCACAGCGGGAGAGCGTCCTAGCACAGATACGCAGTATTTT.

On this clone: Other nucleotide sequences from this sample produce the same CDR3. J is TRBJ2-1 and V is TRBV9, with D maybe TRBD1 (5 bases). The CDR3 runs to 14 residues. Trimming left V 0 bases short and J 4 bases short, with 8 bases between. Germline loops: CDR1 SGDLS, CDR2 YYNGEE. DNA for the CDR3: TGTGCCAGCAGCGTAGCCTCAGGGTACAATGAGCAGTTCTTC. This sequence encodes CASSVASGYNEQFF.

This chain connects TRBV5-4 to TRBJ2-1; 16 positions match TRBD2. CDR3 length equals 16 residues. The V and J ends lost 6 bases and 8 bases, in that order; junction bases with no gene match: 8. Germline V gene lookup returns CDR1 SGHNT and CDR2 YYREEE (reference sequence). CDR3 sequence reads: CASNVGTSGRAHEQFF. CDR3 nucleotide sequence: TGTGCCAGCAACGTGGGGACTAGCGGGAGGGCCCATGAGCAGTTCTTC.

The rearrangement joins TRBV5-4 to TRBJ2-1; 10 nucleotides match TRBD1. The CDR3 spans 16 residues. The J segment lost 2 bases and the V segment lost 3 bases, leaving 5 bases of the junction unmatched. Germline CDR1 and CDR2: SGHNT and YYREEE (reference sequence). The CDR3 nucleotides are TGTGCCAGCAGCTGGGGGGACAGGGGAGCCTACAATGAGCAGTTCTTC. This gives the protein CASSWGDRGAYNEQFF.